These 12 T cell receptor beta chains were all obtained from the same sample, sequenced in a study of CD8 T cells in Susac syndrome (dated by TCRdb to the late 2010s). Receptors were amplified or captured by the immunoSEQ multiplex PCR assay. RNA was extracted using the RNeasy kit, and roughly 0.5 to 1 microgram was reverse transcribed with random hexamers. Using fastp at Q25 and MiXCR, TCRdb reprocessed the public reads and kept productive beta chains. Entries are consolidated by CDR3 protein sequence, retaining the most common genes and DNA. This sample comprises about 130,000 distinct CDR3 sequences, 90% to 95% of them detected only once. Over 0.1% of the sample belongs to the ten largest clones. Sequencing was carried out using CD4+ T cells from PBMCs. These TCRs come from a human donor in good health.

The genes are TRBV29-1 and TRBJ2-7; the D gene is possibly TRBD1 (6 bases). The CDR3 is 14 residues long. V dropped 5 bases and J dropped 5 bases, with 19 bases sitting between them. Germline V CDR1 and CDR2: SQVTM, ANQGSEA. The DNA of the CDR3 is TGCAGCGTTCAATATCGCAGGGGCAACAACGAGCAGTACTTC. It codes for CSVQYRRGNNEQYF.

The chain recombines TRBV6-4 with TRBJ2-2, with D hard to call. V shed 5 bases and J shed 1 base, with 5 bases lying between them. The CDR3 spans 13 residues. From germline, CDR1 is MRHNA and CDR2 SNTAGT. For the CDR3, the DNA is TGTGCCAGCAGTTCCATGAACACCGGGGAGCTGTTTTTT. Translation gives CASSSMNTGELFF.

CDR3 region: CASSNLAYEVDTQYF. CDR3 DNA sequence: TGTGCCAGCAGTAACCTAGCGTACGAGGTAGATACGCAGTATTTT. V is TRBV2 and J is TRBJ2-3; D is possibly TRBD2 (6 bases). The CDR3 runs to 15 residues. Trimming left V 5 bases short and J 5 bases short, with 17 bases between. From germline, CDR1 is SNHLY and CDR2 FYNNEI.

The chain has TRBV11-1 and TRBJ2-1; tentatively, D is TRBD1 (6 bases). The CDR3 has 16 amino acids. V lost 1 base, J lost 2 bases, and 12 bases lay in between. In germline, CDR1 is SGHAT, CDR2 FQDESV (reference sequence). The CDR3 sequence is CASSLEDSLTYNEQFF. CDR3 DNA sequence: TGTGCCAGCAGCTTAGAGGACAGCTTAACCTACAATGAGCAGTTCTTC.

The chain carries TRBV7-2 and TRBJ2-7; TRBD1 agrees at 7 bases. The germline V gene encodes CDR1 SGHTA and CDR2 FQGNSA. CDR3 length equals 13 residues. Trimming at V came to 1 base and at J to 7 bases, leaving 4 bases not matched to a gene. The CDR3 spells CASSLETGREQYF. The CDR3 bases are TGTGCCAGCAGCTTAGAGACAGGGCGGGAGCAGTACTTC. Looking up the rest from reference TRBV7-2 and TRBJ2-7 gives the full variable domain: GAGVSQSPSNKVTEKGKDVELRCDPISGHTALYWYRQSLGQGLEFLIYFQGNSAPDKSGLPSDRFSAERTGGSVSTLTIQRTQQEDSAVYLCASSLETGREQYFGPGTRLTVT.

This clonotype was observed a single time. The chain combines TRBV28 with TRBJ2-7; D gene ambiguous. Germline V gene data show CDR1 as MDHEN and CDR2 as SYDVKM. This CDR3 is 15 amino acids long. V dropped 2 bases and J dropped 0 bases, with 11 bases sitting between them. CDR3 protein: CASSLGLPSSYEQYF. The CDR3 bases are TGTGCCAGCAGTTTAGGCCTCCCCAGCTCCTACGAGCAGTACTTC.

The chain combines TRBV7-2 with TRBJ1-2; D might be TRBD1 (5 bases). The CDR3 spans 16 residues. CDR1 and CDR2 from the germline V gene are SGHTA and FQGNSA. Trimming took off 1 base at V and 4 bases at J, with 16 bases between the two ends. In DNA, the CDR3 is TGTGCCAGCAGCTTAGATCTGGGCAGGGCTGCCTATGGCTACACCTTC. Translating gives CASSLDLGRAAYGYTF.

V gene TRBV30 combines with J gene TRBJ1-2; no clear D gene. The V and J ends lost 3 bases and 4 bases respectively, with 15 bases between them. This CDR3 is 14 amino acids long. The germline CDR1 and CDR2 sequences are GTSNPN and SVGIG (reference sequence). CDR3 in amino acids: CAWSQLGWGYGYTF. CDR3 coding DNA: TGTGCCTGGAGCCAACTGGGGTGGGGCTATGGCTACACCTTC.

The genes are TRBV6-5 and TRBJ2-1; TRBD1 agrees at 9 bases. CDR1 is MNHEY and CDR2 is SVGAGI in the germline V gene. The junction had 3 bases not matched to a gene; V was cut back by 6 bases and J by 3 bases. The CDR3 sequence is 14 residues long. The CDR3 nucleotides read TGTGCCAGCAGCGGGACAGGGAACTACAATGAGCAGTTCTTC. Protein sequence: CASSGTGNYNEQFF.

The chain joins TRBV19 to TRBJ2-7; 8 positions match TRBD1. The V and J ends lost 6 bases and 6 bases, in that order; junction bases with no gene match: 7. CDR1 is LNHDA and CDR2 is SQIVND in the germline V gene (reference sequence). There are 13 residues in the CDR3. CDR3 DNA sequence: TGTGCCAGTAGGAACAGGGGGTCTGGCGAGCAGTACTTC. The encoded protein is CASRNRGSGEQYF.

This clonotype was counted once. V gene TRBV12-3 or TRBV12-4 combines with J gene TRBJ2-7, with D tentatively TRBD1 (7 bases). The germline V and J ends were trimmed by 5 bases and 6 bases, with 20 bases remaining between them. This CDR3 comprises 15 residues. This CDR3 reads CASSPIGGTAGEQYF. The CDR3 DNA reads as TGTGCCAGCAGTCCTATCGGCGGGACAGCAGGCGAGCAGTACTTC.

The chain couples TRBV7-2 to TRBJ2-5; 14 positions match TRBD2. Trimming removed 4 bases from V and 2 bases from J; junction bases left unmatched: 3. Germline CDR1 reads SGHTA; CDR2 reads FQGNSA. The CDR3 extends over 16 amino acids. CDR3 sequence: CASSSGLAGGQETQYF. Here the CDR3 DNA reads TGTGCCAGCAGCTCAGGACTAGCGGGAGGACAAGAGACCCAGTACTTC.